The rows below give T cell receptor beta chains drawn from one sample of a study of blood T cell repertoires in COVID-19. Profiled with immunoSEQ multiplex PCR; TCRdb holds only in-frame clones, not every one. The table includes roughly 120,000 clones, 80% detected once. The specimen sequenced was peripheral blood. These TCRs come from a human donor in a cohort sampled during active or convalescent COVID-19. The CDR3 runs from the conserved cysteine through the conserved F or W. A D gene is named only where the DNA matches it firmly.

CDR3aa,j_gene,v_gene,d_gene
CASSLRGRDDNEQFF,TRBJ2-1,TRBV11-3,NA
CASRGTGSYNSPLHF,TRBJ1-6,TRBV2,TRBD1
CASSPPRLENSPLHF,TRBJ1-6,TRBV28,NA
CASSQVLNRGRVDTQYF,TRBJ2-3,TRBV4-3,TRBD1
CASSYRVGAYEQYF,TRBJ2-7,TRBV3-1/TRBV3-2,NA
CASSYGTSLNYEQYF,TRBJ2-7,TRBV6-5,TRBD2
CASSHRSRRLFF,TRBJ2-1,TRBV7-8,NA
CASSLYRPQETQYF,TRBJ2-5,TRBV7-6,NA
CASSLDRGGYGYTF,TRBJ1-2,TRBV11-2,NA
CASSRQGSALPSPLHF,TRBJ1-6,TRBV19,TRBD1
CASSPRVLAGGPDEQYF,TRBJ2-7,TRBV16,TRBD2
CASSGVGSKLFF,TRBJ1-4,TRBV27,NA
CASSQDEYRRNTIYF,TRBJ1-3,TRBV4-1,NA
CASSFWTRSSYNEQFF,TRBJ2-1,TRBV7-2,TRBD2
CATMRNSYNEQFF,TRBJ2-1,TRBV24-1,NA
CASSIGADLHYGYTF,TRBJ1-2,TRBV19,NA
CASSLAGTGYGYTF,TRBJ1-2,TRBV7-2,TRBD1
CASSITGDTGELFF,TRBJ2-2,TRBV6-5,TRBD1
CASSVVPGEKLFF,TRBJ1-4,TRBV9,NA
CASSLTSSYEQYF,TRBJ2-7,TRBV12-3/TRBV12-4,NA
CASSLTGGNQPQHF,TRBJ1-5,TRBV7-9,TRBD1
CASSPRGSGANVLTF,TRBJ2-6,TRBV5-1,NA
CASHQGAPGANVLTF,TRBJ2-6,TRBV19,TRBD1
CASKGLAVNTGELFF,TRBJ2-2,TRBV19,TRBD2
CATSRDRTSALTDTQYF,TRBJ2-3,TRBV15,TRBD2
CASKGQGIFGYTF,TRBJ1-2,TRBV6-5,TRBD1
CASSRGQGYTEAFF,TRBJ1-1,TRBV7-9,TRBD1
CASSLRDRGNSPLHF,TRBJ1-6,TRBV7-9,TRBD1
CAWSVPLAGVIFSTDTQYF,TRBJ2-3,TRBV30,TRBD2
CASSEQATGELFF,TRBJ2-2,TRBV2,NA
CASSYVFWQAYTGELFF,TRBJ2-2,TRBV6-2/TRBV6-3,NA
CASSAGQGKTSNYGYTF,TRBJ1-2,TRBV9,TRBD1
CASSWNTGGSGNTIYF,TRBJ1-3,TRBV7-8,TRBD1
CASSDVGLAGREQYF,TRBJ2-7,TRBV18,TRBD2
CASSYGSQGRNQPQHF,TRBJ1-5,TRBV6-2/TRBV6-3,NA
CASSPPGHFATNEKLFF,TRBJ1-4,TRBV27,NA
CASSEPPRGLETQYF,TRBJ2-5,TRBV2,NA
CASNSGLAGTQYEQYF,TRBJ2-7,TRBV6-6,TRBD2